The 8 T cell receptor beta chains presented below share a single source sample, sequenced in a study of T cell changes during pregnancy in multiple sclerosis. TCRdb keeps only in-frame clones here, not all; method: immunoSEQ multiplex PCR. The sample includes some 81,000 clones, approximately 91% of them seen just once. This material consisted of peripheral blood, taken before pregnancy. These TCRs come from a female donor with multiple sclerosis, enrolled in a pregnancy study.

This chain uses TRBV7-3 with TRBJ2-1, with D perhaps matching TRBD1 (7 bases). The V end lost 5 bases, the J end lost 4 bases, and 15 bases lay between the germline ends. The CDR3 is 15 amino acids. From germline, CDR1 is SGHTA and CDR2 FQGTGA. CDR3 amino acids: CASSPLGGQYNEQFF. DNA for the CDR3: TGTGCCAGCAGCCCATTGGGGGGACAGTACAATGAGCAGTTCTTC.

The J gene is TRBJ1-1, the V gene TRBV2, with a weak D call TRBD1 (5 bases). Germline values: CDR1 SNHLY, CDR2 FYNNEI. The CDR3 is made up of 12 amino acids. Trimming removed 8 bases from V and 4 bases from J, with 11 bases in between. The CDR3 spells CASLSGGTEAFF. In DNA form, the CDR3 reads TGTGCCAGCCTATCGGGGGGCACTGAAGCTTTCTTT. The whole variable domain, remainder taken from reference TRBV2 and TRBJ1-1, is EPEVTQTPSHQVTQMGQEVILRCVPISNHLYFYWYRQILGQKVEFLVSFYNNEISEKSEIFDDQFSVERPDGSNFTLKIRSTKLEDSAMYFCASLSGGTEAFFGQGTRLTVV.

This chain joins TRBV25-1 and TRBJ2-3; D may be TRBD2 (6 bases). V lost 5 bases and J 5 bases, leaving 14 bases between the germline ends. This CDR3 contains 14 residues. Germline V gene lookup returns CDR1 MGHDK and CDR2 SYGVNS. The CDR3 is CASSLMRGGDTQYF. For the CDR3, the DNA is TGTGCCAGCAGTCTGATGCGGGGCGGAGATACGCAGTATTTT.

The CDR3 sequence is CASSLFSGQRYEQYF. The CDR3 DNA is TGTGCCAGCAGCTTATTCTCGGGACAGCGTTACGAGCAGTACTTC. The V and J genes are TRBV7-9 and TRBJ2-7; 7 nucleotides agree with TRBD1. The CDR3 sequence is 15 residues long. V shed 2 bases and J 4 bases; nucleotides not matched to a gene: 8. Germline CDR1 reads SEHNR; CDR2 reads FQNEAQ (reference sequence).

This chain uses TRBV19 with TRBJ1-3; D is uncertain. Germline V lookup: CDR1 LNHDA, CDR2 SQIVND (reference sequence). This CDR3 comprises 17 residues. Trimming took off 5 bases at V and 0 bases at J, with 17 bases between the two ends. CDR3 sequence reads: CASSRDAVTNSGNTIYF. The CDR3 nucleotides read TGTGCCAGTAGTCGAGACGCCGTAACTAACTCTGGAAACACCATATATTTT.

The rearrangement joins TRBV19 to TRBJ1-5; 7 bases fit TRBD1. This CDR3 comprises 17 residues. V lost 5 bases, J lost 2 bases, and 12 bases stayed unmatched. CDR1 is LNHDA and CDR2 is SQIVND in the germline V gene (reference sequence). Here the CDR3 reads CASSADRFSAGNQPQHF. In DNA form, the CDR3 reads TGTGCCAGTAGTGCGGACAGGTTCAGTGCAGGCAATCAGCCCCAGCATTTT.

This clone was counted a single time. V gene TRBV5-1 combines with J gene TRBJ1-1; 9 nucleotides match TRBD1. Germline-derived CDR1 and CDR2 are SGHRS and YFSETQ. The V gene end was trimmed by 3 bases and the J gene end by 3 bases; junction bases not matched to a gene: 6. CDR3 length equals 15 residues. CDR3 bases: TGCGCCAGCAGCTCAGGGACAGGGATTCACACTGAAGCTTTCTTT. Protein: CASSSGTGIHTEAFF. The whole variable domain, filled in from reference TRBV5-1 and TRBJ1-1, reads KAGVTQTPRYLIKTRGQQVTLSCSPISGHRSVSWYQQTPGQGLQFLFEYFSETQRNKGNFPGRFSGRQFSNSRSEMNVSTLELGDSALYLCASSSGTGIHTEAFFGQGTRLTVV.

The CDR3 DNA sequence: TGTGCCAGAAGCTCCTCTGAGGCGAGGGGACAGGGACCCACCGGGGAGCTGTTTTTT. Translation: CARSSSEARGQGPTGELFF. The chain couples TRBV5-3 to TRBJ2-2; 9 nucleotides agree with TRBD1. TRBV5-3 is marked as an open reading frame, function uncertain. V lost 3 bases, J lost 4 bases, and 16 bases stayed unmatched. The CDR3 totals 19 residues.